The source of this TCR beta chain is a study of T cell changes during pregnancy in multiple sclerosis. Trimming at V came to 3 bases and at J to 6 bases, leaving 8 bases not matched to a gene. The CDR3 has 14 amino acids. Germline-derived CDR1 and CDR2 are SGHKS and YYEKEE (reference sequence). Some clones are missing from TCRdb's copy, which holds only in-frame ones; the method was immunoSEQ multiplex PCR. The table shows 100,000 to 130,000 clones, with around 90% occurring only once. This chain joins TRBV5-5 and TRBJ2-7, with 8 nucleotides matching TRBD1. The sequencing here drew on peripheral blood, taken in the third trimester of pregnancy. The sequence was collected from a female donor in good health, enrolled as a control in a pregnancy study. Written as DNA, the CDR3 is TGTGCCAGCAGCTGGAGCCAGGGGGCTGTCGAGCAGTACTTC. It is translated as CASSWSQGAVEQYF.